Below, 5 T cell receptor beta chains from the same sample are listed, as sequenced in a study of Graves' ophthalmopathy and Graves' hyperthyroidism. RNA transcripts provided the template for amplifying TCR beta CDR3 regions. RT-PCR with HTBI primers came first, then second-round multiplex PCR. TCRdb re-called the multiplex PCR reads through MiXCR, storing one row per CDR3 protein. The table includes hundreds of thousands of distinct CDR3 sequences, about 20% detected once. Material for sequencing was peripheral blood. The receptors originated from a woman aged 18 to 35 with stable Graves' hyperthyroidism. Some clones in this sample may be carry-over from other donors' samples.

The rearrangement uses TRBV28 and TRBJ2-5, with TRBD2 identical over 10 bases. The CDR3 is 14 residues long. V gave up 7 bases and J gave up 6 bases; unmatched junction bases: 8. Germline assignment: CDR1 MDHEN and CDR2 SYDVKM. The CDR3 coding sequence is TGTGCCAGCAACCTAGCGGGAGAGCGGAAGACCCAGTACTTC. It encodes CASNLAGERKTQYF.

As for this clonotype: A much more abundant neighbour one base away suggests this may be a read error. This chain connects TRBV6-2 or TRBV6-3 to TRBJ1-1; D might be TRBD1 (5 bases). Germline V gene sequence: CDR1 MNHEY, CDR2 SVGEGT. This CDR3 is 16 amino acids long. CDR3 sequence reads: CASSYSWTLMNTEACF. The CDR3 DNA sequence: TGTGCCAGCAGTTACTCTTGGACACTTATGAACACTGAAGCTTGCTTT.

In the case of this clonotype: A much larger clone is a single base away; this may be a read error. The rearrangement uses TRBV7-2 and TRBJ1-2, with D unclear. CDR1 and CDR2 (germline): SGHTA, FQGNSA. The CDR3 loop spans 13 amino acids. CDR3 sequence reads: CASSLDFNDGYTF. The DNA for the CDR3 is TGTGCCAGCAGCTTAGACTTTAACGATGGCTACACCTTC.

The chain couples TRBV12-3 or TRBV12-4 to TRBJ2-7, with 7 bases fitting TRBD1. V shed 4 bases and J 6 bases; nucleotides not matched to a gene: 6. The CDR3 runs 13 residues. The CDR3 coding sequence is TGTGCCAGCAGTTCAGGGGGTTATAGCGAGCAGTACTTC. This codes for CASSSGGYSEQYF.

The rearrangement uses TRBV12-3 or TRBV12-4 and TRBJ1-3, with a weak D call TRBD1 (6 bases). Between the trimmed V and J ends, which lost 6 bases and 0 bases, there was a span of 12 bases. This CDR3 has 15 residues. CDR3 sequence: CASRGGHFSGNTIYF. The CDR3, as DNA: TGTGCCAGCAGGGGGGGACACTTCTCTGGAAACACCATATATTTT.